This record looks at one TCR beta chain sequence and its context. Its cognate antigen is unknown. CDR1 SQVTM and CDR2 ANQGSEA come from the germline V gene. The junction had 13 bases not matched to a gene; V was cut back by 8 bases and J by 0 bases. This CDR3 contains 16 residues. This record belongs to a study of human T cells and chemical hapten exposure. Study information: Per-sample TCR yield variability stemmed mainly from small pooled library volume differences.

Study-wide results and limits: Unchanged with DPC sensitization were TCRs above 1 in 1000 frequency.

The authors extracted total RNA from unfractionated whole blood. How the authors handled the data: Per-sample TCR counts ranged from about 23,224 to 750,000, median about 98,000. Each CDR3 protein is one row after TCRdb ran MiXCR on the 5' RACE reads. The V and J calls shown here were made by TCRdb, not taken from the authors' results. The sample includes approximately 150,000 distinct CDR3 sequences, about 4% of them seen just once. The V gene is TRBV29-1, the J gene TRBJ2-3, with TRBD2 matching 8 bases. The TCR originated in a female donor in good health. The CDR3 nucleotides read TGCAGCTTCATTCCCGCCAGCGGGGGTAGCACAGATACGCAGTATTTT. It specifies CSFIPASGGSTDTQYF.